This passage covers 8 T cell receptor beta chains from one sample sequenced in a study of cytomegalovirus exposure and HLA in healthy donors. Vbeta (60) and Jbeta (13) primers were used in the PCR. Produced via immunoSEQ multiplex PCR; TCRdb's table is partial and in-frame only. The repertoire holds over 200,000 clones, more than 75% seen once, with 1% to 1.5% in the top ten. Sequencing was done on a sample of PBMCs. Receptor source: a human donor in good health.

This chain joins TRBV4-1 and TRBJ1-5; D uncertain. V lost 1 base and J lost 4, with 14 bases in between. Germline CDR1 reads MGHRA; CDR2 reads YSYEKL. The CDR3 runs to 16 residues. The CDR3 reads CASSQVMGGGNQPQHF. The CDR3, as DNA: TGCGCCAGCAGCCAAGTCATGGGCGGAGGTAATCAGCCCCAGCATTTT.

The chain employs TRBV7-8 and TRBJ1-2; 8 nucleotides line up with TRBD1. CDR3 length: 13 amino acids. Germline V gene sequence: CDR1 SGHVS, CDR2 FQNEAQ. Trimming at V came to 2 bases and at J to 6 bases, leaving 2 bases not matched to a gene. CDR3 region: CASSLPTGDGYTF. The DNA of the CDR3 is TGTGCCAGCAGCTTACCGACAGGGGATGGCTACACCTTC. Full variable domain (missing parts from reference TRBV7-8 and TRBJ1-2): GAGVSQSPRYKVAKRGQDVALRCDPISGHVSLFWYQQALGQGPEFLTYFQNEAQLDKSGLPSDRFFAERPEGSVSTLKIQRTQQEDSAVYLCASSLPTGDGYTFGSGTRLTVV.

In its sample, this clone was seen a few times. The chain uses TRBV11-2 and TRBJ2-2, with TRBD2 matching 9 bases. This CDR3 contains 15 residues. With 5 bases clipped from V and 1 base from J, the junction kept 2 bases outside the gene matches. Germline V lookup: CDR1 SGHAT, CDR2 FQNNGV. The CDR3: CASSRLAVNTGELFF. The CDR3 nucleotides are TGTGCCAGCAGCCGACTAGCGGTGAACACCGGGGAGCTGTTTTTT.

The genes are TRBV6-5 and TRBJ2-1; TRBD2 is a possible D gene (6 bases). The CDR3 spans 16 residues. Germline CDR1 and CDR2: MNHEY and SVGAGI. The germline V and J ends were trimmed by 2 bases and 5 bases, with 16 bases remaining between them. CDR3 in DNA: TGTGCCAGCAGTTACATTTTTTCTAGCGTCCACAATGAGCAGTTCTTC. Residues: CASSYIFSSVHNEQFF.

The gene calls are TRBV27 and TRBJ2-1; TRBD2 matches at 11 bases. Trimming at V came to 5 bases and at J to 6 bases, leaving 6 bases not matched to a gene. This CDR3 spans 15 amino acids. Germline V gives CDR1 MNHEY, CDR2 SMNVEV (reference sequence). The CDR3 DNA sequence: TGTGCCAGCAGTGATAGCGGGAGGGCCATCAATGAGCAGTTCTTC. Translated, it gives CASSDSGRAINEQFF.

The chain uses TRBV6-6 and TRBJ2-5, with D possibly matching TRBD2 (5 bases). Trimming removed 4 bases from V and 4 bases from J, with 16 bases in between. The CDR3 is 15 residues long. The V gene's germline CDR1 is MNHNY and CDR2 SVGAGI (reference sequence). The chain's CDR3 is CASSSERGSGETQYF. Written as DNA, the CDR3 is TGTGCCAGCAGTTCCGAGCGAGGGTCGGGAGAGACCCAGTACTTC.

V gene TRBV19 combines with J gene TRBJ2-2; 7 bases map to TRBD1. The germline CDR1 and CDR2 sequences are LNHDA and SQIVND (reference sequence). The CDR3 is 17 residues long. J gave up 6 bases and V 6 bases, and 16 bases lay outside the gene matches. Here the CDR3 DNA reads TGTGCCAGTAGCCCGTTTCAGACAGGGCCCGGAGCCGGGGAGCTGTTTTTT. Protein product: CASSPFQTGPGAGELFF.

The table lists this clone with a few counts. The gene calls are TRBV16 and TRBJ2-1; TRBD2 is a possible D gene (5 bases). With 0 bases removed from V and 6 bases from J, the gap between germline ends came to 12 bases. This CDR3 has 15 amino acids. Looked up from germline, CDR1 is KGHSY and CDR2 is FQNENV. The CDR3: CASSQSPLGVNEQFF. CDR3 DNA: TGTGCCAGCAGCCAATCACCATTGGGAGTCAATGAGCAGTTCTTC. Complete variable domain (other parts from reference TRBV16 and TRBJ2-1): GEEVAQTPKHLVRGEGQKAKLYCAPIKGHSYVFWYQQVLKNEFKFLISFQNENVFDETGMPKERFSAKCLPNSPCSLEIQATKLEDSAVYFCASSQSPLGVNEQFFGPGTRLTVL.